This T cell receptor (beta chain) was recovered during a study of shared clonotypes between healthy human individuals. Only in-frame clones appear in the TCRdb table, and some are missing; sequencing was by immunoSEQ multiplex PCR. This sample has around 2,000,000 clones, with 85% to 95% found just once. From germline, CDR1 is SGHRS and CDR2 YFSETQ. The CDR3 is 17 amino acids. Trimming pared 4 bases from V and 0 bases from J, leaving 17 bases between. Findings and limits, study-wide: Sharing of clonotypes among donors was expected to vary with sequencing depth.

On this clone: Its antigen remains unknown.

Sequencing was done on a sample of naive CD4+ T cells sorted from blood. Subset of the sample: CD45RA+ positively selected. The sequence was obtained from a man aged 18 to 30 in good health. The V call is TRBV5-1, the J call TRBJ2-4; tentatively, D is TRBD2 (5 bases). DNA for the CDR3: TGCGCCAGCAGCCCGAGAATGGGTGGAGGAGCCAAAAACATTCAGTACTTC. It yields the protein CASSPRMGGGAKNIQYF.